This TCR beta chain came from a study of CD8 T cells in Susac syndrome. This CDR3 has 15 residues. V lost 2 bases to trimming and J lost 3 bases, with 11 bases between them. Germline V gene lookup returns CDR1 MNHEY and CDR2 SVGAGI. Random hexamers primed reverse transcription of about 0.45 to 1 ug RNA. Via MiXCR, TCRdb re-called the immunoSEQ multiplex PCR reads, giving one row per CDR3 protein. The sample records tens of thousands of distinct CDR3 sequences, roughly 94% being singletons. J is TRBJ2-1 and V is TRBV6-5; weak D call: TRBD1 (6 bases). The sample consisted of CD8+ T cells from PBMCs. The clonotype originates from a human donor with Susac syndrome. The chain's CDR3 is CASSYHQGHYNEQFF. The DNA of the CDR3 is TGTGCCAGCAGTTACCATCAGGGACACTACAATGAGCAGTTCTTC.